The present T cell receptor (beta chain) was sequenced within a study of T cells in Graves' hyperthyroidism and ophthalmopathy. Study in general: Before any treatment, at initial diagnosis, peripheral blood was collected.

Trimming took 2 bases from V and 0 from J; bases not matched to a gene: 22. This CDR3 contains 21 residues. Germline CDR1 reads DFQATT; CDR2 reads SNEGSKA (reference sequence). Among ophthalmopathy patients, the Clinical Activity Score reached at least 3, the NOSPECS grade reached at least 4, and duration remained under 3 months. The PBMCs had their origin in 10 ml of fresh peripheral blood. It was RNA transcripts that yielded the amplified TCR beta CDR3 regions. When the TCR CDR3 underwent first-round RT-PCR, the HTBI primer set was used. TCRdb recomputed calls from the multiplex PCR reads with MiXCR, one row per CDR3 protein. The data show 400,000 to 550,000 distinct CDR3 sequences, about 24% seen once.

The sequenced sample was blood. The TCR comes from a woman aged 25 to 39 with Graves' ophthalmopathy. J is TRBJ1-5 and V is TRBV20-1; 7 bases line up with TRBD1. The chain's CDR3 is CSARKNTGAAEGEHSNQPQHF. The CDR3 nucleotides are TGCAGTGCTAGAAAAAATACAGGGGCCGCTGAGGGAGAGCATAGCAATCAGCCCCAGCATTTT.